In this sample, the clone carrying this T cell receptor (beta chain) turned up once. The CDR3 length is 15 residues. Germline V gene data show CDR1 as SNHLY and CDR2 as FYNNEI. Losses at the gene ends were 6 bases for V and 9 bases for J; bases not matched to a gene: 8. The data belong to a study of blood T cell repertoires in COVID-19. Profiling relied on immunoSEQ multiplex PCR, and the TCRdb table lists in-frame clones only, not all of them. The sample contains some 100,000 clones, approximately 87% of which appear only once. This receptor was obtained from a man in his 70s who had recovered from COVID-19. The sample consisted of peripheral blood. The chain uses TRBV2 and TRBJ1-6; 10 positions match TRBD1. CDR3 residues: CASRGTGEFSSPLHF. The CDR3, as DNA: TGTGCCAGCAGAGGGACAGGGGAATTCAGTTCACCCCTCCACTTT.